This T cell receptor (beta chain) comes out of a study of regulatory T cells in long-lasting Graves disease. Study-level background: Over-5-year antithyroid drug use with positive TSH receptor antibodies defined persistent Graves' disease in the study.

Time point specified: persistent/refractory GD, antithyroid drugs over 5 years with positive TRAb. Extracted PBMC RNA gave rise to the TCR library. Construction of TCR beta libraries relied on iRepertoire HTBI primers and on Arm-PCR targeting CDR3 regions. TCRdb passed the multiplex PCR reads through MiXCR, listing each CDR3 protein once. Of about 470,000 distinct CDR3 sequences listed, about a fifth are singletons. This clonotype was found a few times. The antigen is not known. Study conclusions and caveats: Persistent disease preferred TRBV28, TRBJ1-2 and TRBJ2-5.

V shed 1 base and J 4 bases; nucleotides not matched to a gene: 10. Germline loops: CDR1 SGHAT, CDR2 FQNNGV. The CDR3 is 17 residues long. The TCR was taken from a female donor with Graves disease. Sample: peripheral blood mononuclear cells (PBMCs), taken when the disease was refractory, from a patient treated with antithyroid drugs. The chain is built from TRBV11-2 and TRBJ1-1; 9 bases align to TRBD1. The chain's CDR3 is CASSLGPGTGRATEAFF. CDR3 DNA sequence: TGTGCCAGCAGCTTAGGCCCTGGGACAGGGAGGGCCACTGAAGCTTTCTTT.